Sequencing of this T cell receptor (beta chain) was carried out in a study of OX40 agonist ivuxolimab in advanced cancers. V was shortened by 2 bases and J by 0 bases, with 13 bases between the two germline ends. CDR1 MDHEN and CDR2 SYDVKM come from the germline V gene. The CDR3 totals 16 residues. Data came from immunoSEQ multiplex PCR; TCRdb stores just in-frame clones and leaves some out. The profile covers about 48,000 clones, with approximately 79% appearing a single time and under 2% taken by the ten largest. V gene TRBV28 combines with J gene TRBJ1-1; the D gene is possibly TRBD1 (5 bases). This specimen consisted of CD4+ or CD8+ T cells sorted from blood, obtained in a trial of the OX40 agonist ivuxolimab. This clonotype originated in an adult with an advanced solid tumor such as melanoma, head and neck, liver or kidney cancer. This CDR3 reads CASSLGARVMNTEAFF. DNA for the CDR3: TGTGCCAGCAGTTTAGGGGCCCGGGTAATGAACACTGAAGCTTTCTTT. Full variable domain (missing parts from reference TRBV28 and TRBJ1-1): DVKVTQSSRYLVKRTGEKVFLECVQDMDHENMFWYRQDPGLGLRLIYFSYDVKMKEKGDIPEGYSVSREKKERFSLILESASTNQTSMYLCASSLGARVMNTEAFFGQGTRLTVV.